One sample yielded the 31 T cell receptor beta chains listed below, sequenced in a study of cytomegalovirus exposure and HLA in healthy donors. 60 Vbeta and 13 Jbeta primers were used in PCR. Only in-frame clones appear in the TCRdb table, and some are missing; sequencing was by immunoSEQ multiplex PCR. The sample contains around 100,000 clones, 74% of which appear only once. The source material was PBMCs. The receptors were sampled from a man aged 50 to 60 in good health and CMV-seropositive.

The chain employs TRBV5-1 and TRBJ2-3; maybe TRBD2 (5 bases). CDR3 size: 15 residues. Between the trimmed V and J ends, which lost 0 bases and 2 bases, there was a span of 10 bases. Germline lookup yields CDR1 SGHRS and CDR2 YFSETQ. In DNA, the CDR3 is TGCGCCAGCAGCTTGGAAGGACTTCCCACAGATACGCAGTATTTT. It encodes CASSLEGLPTDTQYF.

The table lists this clone with a few counts. The rearrangement uses TRBV11-3 and TRBJ2-5; D possibly corresponds to TRBD1 (5 bases). This CDR3 is 15 amino acids long. V lost 1 base and J lost 0, with 9 bases in between. Germline V gives CDR1 SGHNT, CDR2 YENEEA. The CDR3 loop reads CASSLGGENQETQYF. In nucleotides, the CDR3 is TGTGCCAGCAGCTTAGGGGGCGAGAACCAAGAGACCCAGTACTTC.

A single count supports this clone. This chain connects TRBV4-2 to TRBJ2-6; 7 bases line up with TRBD1. The CDR3 has 18 amino acids. Germline assignment: CDR1 LGHNA and CDR2 YNFKEQ. Trimming removed 0 bases from V and 0 bases from J; junction bases left unmatched: 5. The CDR3 nucleotides read TGTGCCAGCAGCCAAGATACAGGGGCCTTCTCTGGGGCCAACGTCCTGACTTTC. Amino acids: CASSQDTGAFSGANVLTF.

The chain combines TRBV15 with TRBJ2-1; D call uncertain. The length of the CDR3 is 15 residues. Germline CDR1 reads LNHNV; CDR2 reads YYDKDF (reference sequence). V was cut by 5 bases and J by 7 bases, with 18 bases left in between. The CDR3 coding sequence is TGTGCCACCAGCTTCATGGCCCCCCCACCGAATGAGCAGTTCTTC. It codes for CATSFMAPPPNEQFF.

The chain joins TRBV27 to TRBJ1-5; TRBD1 is a possible D gene (6 bases). The germline V gene has CDR1 MNHEY and CDR2 SMNVEV (reference sequence). This CDR3 comprises 17 residues. V was trimmed by 6 bases and J by 6 bases, leaving 24 bases between them. CDR3 nucleotide sequence: TGTGCCAGCAGAACCAATTCGGACAGTGATGCCATTCAGCCCCAGCATTTT. Encoded protein: CASRTNSDSDAIQPQHF.

This chain connects TRBV29-1 to TRBJ2-1; tentative D call: TRBD2 (5 bases). The CDR3 loop spans 12 amino acids. The germline gives CDR1 SQVTM, CDR2 ANQGSEA. V lost 7 bases to trimming and J lost 5 bases, with 12 bases between them. CDR3 amino acids: CSGVGVHNEQFF. The CDR3 region has the DNA TGCAGCGGGGTGGGAGTGCACAATGAGCAGTTCTTC.

The chain's CDR3 is CASSPGQGFNQPQHF. The CDR3 coding sequence is TGCGCCAGCAGCCCCGGCCAGGGATTTAATCAGCCCCAGCATTTT. This rearrangement joins TRBV5-1 to TRBJ1-5; D is perhaps TRBD1 (5 bases). The V end lost 4 bases, the J end lost 4 bases, and 15 bases lay between the germline ends. Germline V gene lookup returns CDR1 SGHRS and CDR2 YFSETQ. The CDR3 extends over 15 amino acids.

This clone was counted only a few times. CDR3 loop: CASSRTGTVMNTEAFF. CDR3 sequence (DNA): TGCGCCAGCAGCCGAACCGGGACAGTCATGAACACTGAAGCTTTCTTT. The chain couples TRBV4-1 to TRBJ1-1; 7 nucleotides line up with TRBD1. Trimming took 4 bases from V and 0 from J; bases not matched to a gene: 8. The germline CDR1 and CDR2 sequences are MGHRA and YSYEKL. This CDR3 is built from 16 residues.

This clone has more than one count but fewer than ten. This chain links TRBV20-1 with TRBJ1-2; D remains unclear. Between the trimmed V and J ends, which lost 8 bases and 0 bases, there was a span of 7 bases. CDR1 and CDR2 from the germline V gene are DFQATT and SNEGSKA (reference sequence). The CDR3 has 11 amino acids. In DNA, the CDR3 is TGCAGTTTCGACACTAACTATGGCTACACCTTC. It encodes CSFDTNYGYTF.

This clone was picked up one time. The V gene is TRBV7-9, the J gene TRBJ2-7; D possibly corresponds to TRBD1 (6 bases). This CDR3 has 17 residues. V was clipped by 5 bases and J by 1 base, with 21 bases between them. CDR1 and CDR2 from the germline V gene are SEHNR and FQNEAQ (reference sequence). The CDR3 nucleotides read TGTGCCAGCAGCCAAGCCCGCACAGGGAAGGGGTCCTACGAGCAGTACTTC. Residues: CASSQARTGKGSYEQYF.

This chain uses TRBV18 with TRBJ1-2, with D maybe TRBD1 (6 bases). The V end lost 5 bases, the J end lost 5 bases, and 21 bases lay between the germline ends. CDR1 is KGHSH, CDR2 LQKENI, per germline. CDR3 size: 16 residues. The chain's CDR3 is CASSDQLDRREYGYTF. The DNA of the CDR3 is TGTGCCAGCTCAGACCAATTGGACAGAAGGGAGTATGGCTACACCTTC.

The V call is TRBV5-8, the J call TRBJ2-7; no definite D call. With 4 bases removed from V and 5 bases from J, the gap between germline ends came to 10 bases. The CDR3 is made up of 12 amino acids. Germline assignment: CDR1 SGHTS and CDR2 YDEGEE. DNA for the CDR3: TGTGCCAGCAGCCCCTCTTTTCACGAGCAGTACTTC. Encoded protein: CASSPSFHEQYF.

This chain joins TRBV16 and TRBJ2-7, with D perhaps TRBD1 (6 bases). The CDR3 totals 18 residues. V gave up 4 bases and J gave up 0 bases, with 22 bases separating them. In germline, CDR1 is KGHSY, CDR2 FQNENV. The CDR3 region is CASSPIWDGGPSSYEQYF. DNA for the CDR3: TGTGCCAGCAGCCCCATATGGGATGGGGGCCCCAGCTCCTACGAGCAGTACTTC.

The chain links TRBV27 to TRBJ2-1; TRBD1 agrees at 9 bases. CDR3 length equals 15 residues. The V gene end was trimmed by 7 bases and the J gene end by 3 bases; junction bases not matched to a gene: 7. CDR1 and CDR2 (germline): MNHEY, SMNVEV (reference sequence). The CDR3 DNA is TGTGCCAGCAAGATAGGGACAGGGCTCTACAATGAGCAGTTCTTC. Its protein product is CASKIGTGLYNEQFF.

This clone occurred once. The chain combines TRBV4-1 with TRBJ2-7; D might be TRBD1 (5 bases). This CDR3 comprises 14 residues. V dropped 0 bases and J dropped 6 bases, with 12 bases sitting between them. Germline CDR1 is MGHRA and CDR2 is YSYEKL. This CDR3 is CASSQDPLGREQYF. As DNA, the CDR3 is TGCGCCAGCAGCCAAGATCCGTTGGGGCGCGAGCAGTACTTC.

This clone was recorded once. The chain recombines TRBV11-2 with TRBJ2-7, with TRBD2 identical over 11 bases. Germline loops: CDR1 SGHAT, CDR2 FQNNGV. Trimming removed 5 bases from V and 3 bases from J; junction bases left unmatched: 6. The CDR3 loop spans 15 amino acids. The CDR3 spells CASSNRLAGHYEQYF. In nucleotides, the CDR3 is TGTGCCAGCAGCAACCGACTAGCGGGACACTACGAGCAGTACTTC.

The chain combines TRBV19 with TRBJ2-1, with D unresolved. Germline values: CDR1 LNHDA, CDR2 SQIVND (reference sequence). This CDR3 is built from 18 residues. The V gene lost 2 bases and the J gene lost 0 bases, with 17 bases spanning the gap. The DNA of the CDR3 is TGTGCCAGTAGTATAAACTACCTTACTATTGTCTCCTACAATGAGCAGTTCTTC. Its translation is CASSINYLTIVSYNEQFF.

The gene calls are TRBV12-5 and TRBJ2-2; D is perhaps TRBD2 (6 bases). The CDR3 loop spans 16 amino acids. In germline, CDR1 is LGHNT, CDR2 FRNRAP. The ends were cut back, 4 bases at V and 0 bases at J, with 12 bases in the middle. CDR3 in DNA: TGTGCTAGTGGTTCACCTGCGGGATCGAACACCGGGGAGCTGTTTTTT. Amino acids: CASGSPAGSNTGELFF.

The chain joins TRBV4-2 to TRBJ1-4, with TRBD1 matching 7 bases. J lost 7 bases, V lost 11 bases, and 10 bases had no gene match. From germline, CDR1 is LGHNA and CDR2 YNFKEQ. The CDR3 runs to 13 residues. CDR3 in DNA: TGTGCCTCCAGTGAGGGGGCGGGTGAAAAACTGTTTTTT. Translation: CASSEGAGEKLFF.

This rearrangement joins TRBV5-1 to TRBJ1-1; 7 positions agree with TRBD1. This CDR3 spans 15 amino acids. The J segment lost 1 base and the V segment lost 3 bases, leaving 6 bases of the junction unmatched. The germline gives CDR1 SGHRS, CDR2 YFSETQ. CDR3 sequence (DNA): TGCGCCAGCAGCTATTCGACAGGGCCGAACACTGAAGCTTTCTTT. Its translation is CASSYSTGPNTEAFF.

V and J are TRBV5-1 and TRBJ2-2; D is ambiguous. CDR1 is SGHRS, CDR2 YFSETQ, per germline. This CDR3 contains 16 residues. The germline V and J ends were trimmed by 7 bases and 2 bases, with 18 bases remaining between them. The CDR3 nucleotides are TGCGCCAGCTCCCACAACCGCGGTGGTAACACCGGGGAGCTGTTTTTT. It encodes CASSHNRGGNTGELFF. The entire variable domain, with the rest obtained from reference TRBV5-1 and TRBJ2-2, is as follows: KAGVTQTPRYLIKTRGQQVTLSCSPISGHRSVSWYQQTPGQGLQFLFEYFSETQRNKGNFPGRFSGRQFSNSRSEMNVSTLELGDSALYLCASSHNRGGNTGELFFGEGSRLTVL.

Here the CDR3 reads CASSVRGAYQPQHF. CDR3 sequence (DNA): TGTGCCAGCAGCGTACGGGGGGCTTATCAGCCCCAGCATTTT. The chain is built from TRBV6-1 and TRBJ1-5; possible D gene TRBD1, 6 bases. This CDR3 is 14 amino acids long. The ends were cut back, 6 bases at V and 5 bases at J, with 14 bases in the middle. Germline V gives CDR1 MNHNS, CDR2 SASEGT.

About this clone itself: Germline and junction disagree at one end, which may indicate a read error. The chain couples TRBV7-9 to TRBJ1-2; D uncertain. The CDR3 runs 17 residues. Germline V gene data show CDR1 as SEHNR and CDR2 as FQNEAQ (reference sequence). The CDR3 nucleotides read TGTTCCAGCAGCTTAGCGATGCCTACAGACACCTTCTATGGCTACACCTTC. It is translated as CSSSLAMPTDTFYGYTF.

V gene TRBV19 combines with J gene TRBJ1-1, with 7 bases fitting TRBD1. V gave up 5 bases and J gave up 1 base; unmatched junction bases: 7. This CDR3 is 15 amino acids long. Per germline, CDR1 LNHDA and CDR2 SQIVND (reference sequence). CDR3 residues: CASSGIGTANTEAFF. CDR3 DNA: TGTGCCAGTAGTGGGATTGGGACAGCGAACACTGAAGCTTTCTTT.

The chain combines TRBV2 with TRBJ1-2; TRBD1 agrees at 7 bases. This CDR3 has 15 residues. The germline CDR1 and CDR2 sequences are SNHLY and FYNNEI. V lost 4 bases to trimming and J lost 3 bases; unmatched junction nucleotides: 8. This CDR3 reads CASSVRRGRDYGYTF. DNA for the CDR3: TGTGCCAGCAGTGTGAGAAGGGGGCGGGACTATGGCTACACCTTC. The variable domain in full, with the rest retrieved from reference TRBV2 and TRBJ1-2, is EPEVTQTPSHQVTQMGQEVILRCVPISNHLYFYWYRQILGQKVEFLVSFYNNEISEKSEIFDDQFSVERPDGSNFTLKIRSTKLEDSAMYFCASSVRRGRDYGYTFGSGTRLTVV.

This clone appeared a few times. The gene calls are TRBV7-9 and TRBJ2-5, with 8 bases fitting TRBD2. V shed 4 bases, J shed 5 bases, and the junction held 9 bases outside the gene matches. The CDR3 is 15 residues long. CDR1 is SEHNR, CDR2 FQNEAQ, per germline (reference sequence). The CDR3 nucleotides are TGTGCCAGCAGCTCCCTGTTCGCGGGAGGCGAGACCCAGTACTTC. This gives the protein CASSSLFAGGETQYF.

With respect to this clone: Other DNA sequences in the same sample also yield this CDR3. The chain carries TRBV9 and TRBJ2-7; 8 bases map to TRBD1. Per germline, CDR1 SGDLS and CDR2 YYNGEE. There are 14 residues in the CDR3. J gave up 3 bases and V 0 bases, and 2 bases lay outside the gene matches. CDR3 loop: CASSVGQGNYEQYF. Written as DNA, the CDR3 is TGTGCCAGCAGCGTAGGACAGGGGAACTACGAGCAGTACTTC. The full variable domain, rest sourced from reference TRBV9 and TRBJ2-7, is DSGVTQTPKHLITATGQRVTLRCSPRSGDLSVYWYQQSLDQGLQFLIQYYNGEERAKGNILERFSAQQFPDLHSELNLSSLELGDSALYFCASSVGQGNYEQYFGPGTRLTVT.

The rearrangement uses TRBV28 and TRBJ1-5; no definite D call. Trimming removed 5 bases at V and 5 bases at J, with 13 bases between. Germline CDR1 MDHEN, CDR2 SYDVKM. The CDR3 length is 14 residues. CDR3 coding DNA: TGTGCCAGCAGTGTACAGAGCTCATATCAGCCCCAGCATTTT. It codes for CASSVQSSYQPQHF.

V is TRBV5-1 and J is TRBJ2-7, with 8 bases aligning to TRBD1. Germline trimming cut 0 bases from V and 7 bases from J; bases unmatched to any gene: 6. CDR1 SGHRS and CDR2 YFSETQ come from the germline V gene. The CDR3 runs 14 residues. In DNA, the CDR3 is TGCGCCAGCAGCTTGGAGACAGGGGAGAGGGAGCAGTACTTC. Translation gives CASSLETGEREQYF.

The gene calls are TRBV6-5 and TRBJ1-1; 8 bases agree with TRBD1. V shed 6 bases and J 4 bases; nucleotides not matched to a gene: 10. The CDR3 consists of 15 residues. Germline loops: CDR1 MNHEY, CDR2 SVGAGI. CDR3 protein: CASRGWQGAVTEAFF. For the CDR3, the DNA is TGTGCCAGCAGGGGATGGCAGGGGGCCGTCACTGAAGCTTTCTTT.

This clone was recorded many times. This rearrangement joins TRBV2 to TRBJ2-5, with TRBD2 as a possible D gene (5 bases). This CDR3 has 10 residues. The V end was cut by 8 bases, the J end by 5 bases, with 6 bases between. Germline V CDR1 and CDR2: SNHLY, FYNNEI. CDR3: CASGEETQYF. Here the CDR3 DNA reads TGTGCCAGCGGGGAGGAGACCCAGTACTTC.